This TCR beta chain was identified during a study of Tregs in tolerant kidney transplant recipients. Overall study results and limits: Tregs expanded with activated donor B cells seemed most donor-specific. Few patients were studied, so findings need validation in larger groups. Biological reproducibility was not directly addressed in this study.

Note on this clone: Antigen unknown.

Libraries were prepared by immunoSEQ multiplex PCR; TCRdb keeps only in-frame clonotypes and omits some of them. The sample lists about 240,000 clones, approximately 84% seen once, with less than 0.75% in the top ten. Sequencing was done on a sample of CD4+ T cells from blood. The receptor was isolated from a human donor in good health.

CDR3 region: CASSLWGRGTSNEKLFF. Here the CDR3 DNA reads TGTGCCAGCAGTTTATGGGGCAGGGGGACTTCTAATGAAAAACTGTTTTTT. The chain links TRBV28 to TRBJ1-4; 7 bases map to TRBD1. V lost 0 bases to trimming and J lost 3 bases; unmatched junction nucleotides: 7. The CDR3 is 17 amino acids. Germline V gene lookup returns CDR1 MDHEN and CDR2 SYDVKM.